These T cell receptor beta chains were read from a single sample in a study of early T cells in non-severe SARS-CoV-2 infection. TCRdb passed the 5' RACE reads through MiXCR, listing each CDR3 protein once. Here the sample spans approximately 100,000 distinct CDR3 sequences, approximately 14% being singletons. The sequenced sample was whole blood. These receptors all come from an adult who was a healthcare worker with PCR-confirmed SARS-CoV-2 infection or an uninfected control (not recorded which). CDR3s include the opening cysteine and the closing phenylalanine or tryptophan. A D gene is named only where the DNA matches it firmly. Clone size appears in some rows only: once, few, many, or a class for an expanded clone.

j_gene	v_gene	abundance	d_gene	CDR3nt	CDR3aa
TRBJ2-3	TRBV10-3	few	TRBD2	TGTGCCATCAGGCTAGCGGGGGAGGGCACAGATACGCAGTATTTT	CAIRLAGEGTDTQYF
TRBJ1-1	TRBV29-1	.	.	TGCAGCATCCGGATTCCGGGACCGATGAACACTGAAGCTTTCTTT	CSIRIPGPMNTEAFF
TRBJ1-2	TRBV12-3/TRBV12-4	many	.	TGTGCCAGCAGTTCACGACAGGAGGGCTATGGCTACACCTTC	CASSSRQEGYGYTF
TRBJ1-1	TRBV7-2	.	.	TGTGCCAGCAGCTTACTAAAGAGTAACACTGAAGCTTTCTTT	CASSLLKSNTEAFF
TRBJ2-7	TRBV7-9	.	.	TGTGCCAGCAGCTTAACCGGACCAGGTGAGCAGTACTTC	CASSLTGPGEQYF
TRBJ2-7	TRBV4-2	.	.	TGTGCCAGCAGCCAAGCAGGAGGGCCCGGCGAGCAGTACTTC	CASSQAGGPGEQYF
TRBJ2-1	TRBV10-2	few	TRBD1	TGCGCCAGCAGGATCCGGGACAGAACGAGGAATGAGCAGTTCTTC	CASRIRDRTRNEQFF
TRBJ2-1	TRBV28	.	TRBD2	TGTGCCAGCAGTGGCTTGGCGGGGGGGCCTTTCAATGAGCATTTCTTC	CASSGLAGGPFNEHFF
TRBJ2-7	TRBV20-1	.	TRBD2	TGCAGTGCTAGCCCAGTGCGGGGGGGGACCTCCTACGAGCAGTACTTC	CSASPVRGGTSYEQYF
TRBJ2-3	TRBV28	.	.	TGTGCCAGCAGTTTATTATTGCGGGGCACAGATACGCAGTATTTT	CASSLLLRGTDTQYF
TRBJ1-2	TRBV7-9	.	.	TGTGCCAGCAGCTTAGAACTGGGTTACTACACCTTC	CASSLELGYYTF
TRBJ1-2	TRBV11-2	.	.	TGTGCCAGCAGCTTAACGGCTCTCCGGCGGGATAACTATGGCTACACCTTC	CASSLTALRRDNYGYTF
TRBJ1-2	TRBV11-2	.	TRBD1	TGTGCCAGCAGAGGGGGCGAATATGGCTACACCTTC	CASRGGEYGYTF
TRBJ1-1	TRBV28	few	.	TGTGCCAGCAGTCCCGGACCTTGGAACACTGAAGCTTTCTTT	CASSPGPWNTEAFF
TRBJ2-7	TRBV7-9	.	.	TGTGCCAGCAGCTTATTCCTCAGGGGGGCCTACGAGCAGTACTTC	CASSLFLRGAYEQYF
TRBJ2-7	TRBV29-1	.	.	TGCAGCGTTGAACACCAGAGGGCCGAGGACGACGAGCAGTACTTC	CSVEHQRAEDDEQYF
TRBJ2-4	TRBV20-1	.	.	TGCAGTGCTAGAGAGGAGAACCTAGCCAAAAACATTCAGTACTTC	CSAREENLAKNIQYF
TRBJ1-5	TRBV6-5	many	TRBD1	TGTGCCAGCAGTACAGGGGATCAGCCCCAGCATTTT	CASSTGDQPQHF
TRBJ1-2	TRBV18	many	.	TGTGCCAGCTCACCACCGGGCTTAGGACCGGCCTCTAACTATGGCTACACCTTC	CASSPPGLGPASNYGYTF
TRBJ2-1	TRBV18	few	.	TGTGCCAGCTCACCTGGGGTCAATGAGCAGTTCTTC	CASSPGVNEQFF
TRBJ2-2	TRBV20-1	few	TRBD2	TGCAGTGCTAGGGTAGCGGGGTCTAACACCGGGGAGCTGTTTTTT	CSARVAGSNTGELFF
TRBJ1-6	TRBV6-5	.	.	TGTGCCAGCAGTTGGGATAATTATAATTCACCCCTCCACTTT	CASSWDNYNSPLHF
TRBJ1-5	TRBV20-1	many	.	TGCAGTGCTAGAGATCCCGGCAGGGGCACCTATAGCAATCAGCCCCAGCATTTT	CSARDPGRGTYSNQPQHF
TRBJ2-7	TRBV2	few	TRBD1	TGTGCCAGCAGTCTTGTCCCGGGACAGGGCTCAAGCTCCTACGAGCAGTACTTC	CASSLVPGQGSSSYEQYF
TRBJ2-7	TRBV4-2	.	.	TGTGCCAGCAGCCAACCTCAGGAGGCCTCCTACGAGCAGTACTTC	CASSQPQEASYEQYF
TRBJ1-1	TRBV7-9	many	.	TGTGCCAGCAGCTTACGGACAGCCCTGAACACTGAAGCTTTCTTT	CASSLRTALNTEAFF
TRBJ1-3	TRBV6-1	many	.	TGTGCCAGCAGGGCTAACTCTGGAAACACCATATATTTT	CASRANSGNTIYF
TRBJ2-2	TRBV7-6	many	.	TGTGCCAGCAGCTTAGGGACAGCCCAAGCCGGGGAGCTGTTTTTT	CASSLGTAQAGELFF
TRBJ2-3	TRBV20-1	many	TRBD1	TGCAGTGCTACGGAGACAGGGCTAGGCACAGATACGCAGTATTTT	CSATETGLGTDTQYF
TRBJ2-3	TRBV7-9	few	.	TGTGCCAGCAGCTTAGGCGGGGCGGCTGATACGCAGTATTTT	CASSLGGAADTQYF
TRBJ2-7	TRBV7-6	.	TRBD1	TGTGCCAGCAGCCTCCGACAGGGGGGTTTCTACGAGCAGTACTTC	CASSLRQGGFYEQYF
TRBJ1-3	TRBV9	.	.	TGTGCCAGCAGCGTAGGGGGCGGAAACACCATATATTTT	CASSVGGGNTIYF
TRBJ2-5	TRBV20-1	.	.	TGCAGTGCTAGTGTATCCGGGCGGAACCAAGAGACCCAGTACTTC	CSASVSGRNQETQYF
TRBJ2-1	TRBV7-6	few	.	TGTGCCAGCAGCTTAACCGGGAGAGGGAACTACAATGAGCAGTTCTTC	CASSLTGRGNYNEQFF
TRBJ2-3	TRBV29-1	many	.	TGCAGCGGGTGGGATCCTCCAGATACGCAGTATTTT	CSGWDPPDTQYF
TRBJ1-2	TRBV11-2	many	TRBD1	TGTGCCAGCAGCTCCGCATCGACAGGGCGGGGCTACACCTTC	CASSSASTGRGYTF
TRBJ2-2	TRBV5-5	few	TRBD1	TGTGCCAGCCACAGGGGACCGAACACCGGGGAGCTGTTTTTT	CASHRGPNTGELFF
TRBJ1-2	TRBV19	many	.	TGTGCCAGTAGTAGCCTTCAGGGTGCCTATGGCTACACCTTC	CASSSLQGAYGYTF
TRBJ1-1	TRBV4-1	many	TRBD1	TGCGCCAGCAGCCACCCGGGACAGGAAAATGAAGCTTTCTTT	CASSHPGQENEAFF
TRBJ2-7	TRBV6-5	.	.	TGTGCCAGCAGTACCCGAAAGAAGTCCTACGAGCAGTACTTC	CASSTRKKSYEQYF
TRBJ1-4	TRBV28	.	.	TGTGCCAGCCGATATCGGGACTTGGGGGGAAAACTGTTTTTT	CASRYRDLGGKLFF
TRBJ2-3	TRBV20-1	few	.	TGCAGTGCTAGCACAGATACGCAGTATTTT	CSASTDTQYF
TRBJ2-7	TRBV6-9	.	TRBD2	TGTGCCAATAGCGGGGGCCACTCCTACGAGCAGTACTTC	CANSGGHSYEQYF
TRBJ2-3	TRBV29-1	many	.	TGCAGCGTTGAAATTAGCGGCACAGATACGCAGTATTTT	CSVEISGTDTQYF
TRBJ2-7	TRBV20-1	few	TRBD2	TGCAGTGCTAGAGACCTAGCGGGGAGGAACGAGCAGTACTTC	CSARDLAGRNEQYF
TRBJ1-1	TRBV28	.	TRBD1	TGTGCCAGCAGTGTGAGACAGGGGTTGAACACTGAAGCTTTCTTT	CASSVRQGLNTEAFF
TRBJ1-1	TRBV18	many	.	TGTGCCAGCTCACCACCGCGGAGGTTAGTGACGGAAACTGAAGCTTTCTTT	CASSPPRRLVTETEAFF
TRBJ1-2	TRBV28	.	TRBD1	TGTGCCAGCAGTTCCTTTTCGGACAGGGCTAACTATGGCTACACCTTC	CASSSFSDRANYGYTF
TRBJ2-7	TRBV29-1	few	.	TGCAGCGTTGGCAGCTCCTACGAGCAGTACTTC	CSVGSSYEQYF
TRBJ2-3	TRBV7-2	.	.	TGTGCCAGCAGCTTAGCGCAGGGCACAGATACGCAGTATTTT	CASSLAQGTDTQYF
TRBJ1-1	TRBV7-6	.	.	TGTGCCAGCAGCTTAGGTCCCGCGGGCACTGAAGCTTTCTTT	CASSLGPAGTEAFF
TRBJ1-4	TRBV14	.	.	TGTGCCAGCAGCCAAACAGGGATGGAAAAACTGTTTTTT	CASSQTGMEKLFF
TRBJ2-7	TRBV12-3/TRBV12-4	.	.	TGTGCCAGCAGTTTACGGACTTACGAGCAGTACTTC	CASSLRTYEQYF
TRBJ1-4	TRBV28	.	.	TGTGCCAGCAGCTTACAGGCAACTAATGAAAAACTGTTTTTT	CASSLQATNEKLFF
TRBJ2-7	TRBV10-2	.	TRBD2	TGCGCCAGCAGTGAGTCCCCCTGGCGGGGGGGCCGTGAGCAGTACTTC	CASSESPWRGGREQYF